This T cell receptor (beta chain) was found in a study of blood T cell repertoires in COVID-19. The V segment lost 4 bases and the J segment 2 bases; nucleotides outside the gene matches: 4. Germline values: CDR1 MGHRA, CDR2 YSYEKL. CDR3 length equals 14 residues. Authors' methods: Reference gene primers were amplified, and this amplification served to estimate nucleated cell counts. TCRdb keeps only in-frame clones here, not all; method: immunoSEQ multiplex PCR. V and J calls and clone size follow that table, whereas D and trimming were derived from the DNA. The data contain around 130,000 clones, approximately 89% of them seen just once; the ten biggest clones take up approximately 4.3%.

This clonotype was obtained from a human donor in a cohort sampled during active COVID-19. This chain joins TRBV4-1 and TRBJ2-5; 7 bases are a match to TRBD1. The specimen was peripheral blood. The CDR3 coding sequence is TGCGCCAGCAGCCCGACAGGGCTACAAGAGACCCAGTACTTC. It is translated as CASSPTGLQETQYF.